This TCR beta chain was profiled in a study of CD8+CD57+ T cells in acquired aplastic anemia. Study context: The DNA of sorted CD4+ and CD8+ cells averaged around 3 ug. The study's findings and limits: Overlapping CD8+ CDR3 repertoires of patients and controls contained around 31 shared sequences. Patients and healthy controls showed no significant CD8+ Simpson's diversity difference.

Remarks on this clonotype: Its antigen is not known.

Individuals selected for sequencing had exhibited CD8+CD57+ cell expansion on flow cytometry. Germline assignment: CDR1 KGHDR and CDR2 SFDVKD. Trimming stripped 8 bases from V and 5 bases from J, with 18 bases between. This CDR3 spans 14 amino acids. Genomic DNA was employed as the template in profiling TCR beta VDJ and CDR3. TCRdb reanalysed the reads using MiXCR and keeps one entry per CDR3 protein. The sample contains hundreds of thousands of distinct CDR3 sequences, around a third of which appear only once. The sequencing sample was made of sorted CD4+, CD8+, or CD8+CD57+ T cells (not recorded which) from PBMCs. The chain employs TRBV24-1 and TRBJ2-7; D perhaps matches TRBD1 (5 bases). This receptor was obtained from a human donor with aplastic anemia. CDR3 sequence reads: CATKLAGMNNEQYF. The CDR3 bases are TGTGCCACCAAGCTGGCAGGGATGAATAACGAGCAGTACTTC.